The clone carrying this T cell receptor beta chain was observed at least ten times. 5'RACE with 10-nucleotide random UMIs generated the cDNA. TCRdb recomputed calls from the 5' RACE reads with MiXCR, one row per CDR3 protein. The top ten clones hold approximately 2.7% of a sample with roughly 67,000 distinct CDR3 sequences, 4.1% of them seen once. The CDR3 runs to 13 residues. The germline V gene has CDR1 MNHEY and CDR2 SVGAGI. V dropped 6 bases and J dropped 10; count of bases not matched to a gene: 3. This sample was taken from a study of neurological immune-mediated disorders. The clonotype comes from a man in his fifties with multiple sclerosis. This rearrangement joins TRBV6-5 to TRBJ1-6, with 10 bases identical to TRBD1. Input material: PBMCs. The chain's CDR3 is CASSRDRGSPLHF. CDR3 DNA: TGTGCCAGCAGCCGGGACAGGGGCTCACCCCTCCACTTT.